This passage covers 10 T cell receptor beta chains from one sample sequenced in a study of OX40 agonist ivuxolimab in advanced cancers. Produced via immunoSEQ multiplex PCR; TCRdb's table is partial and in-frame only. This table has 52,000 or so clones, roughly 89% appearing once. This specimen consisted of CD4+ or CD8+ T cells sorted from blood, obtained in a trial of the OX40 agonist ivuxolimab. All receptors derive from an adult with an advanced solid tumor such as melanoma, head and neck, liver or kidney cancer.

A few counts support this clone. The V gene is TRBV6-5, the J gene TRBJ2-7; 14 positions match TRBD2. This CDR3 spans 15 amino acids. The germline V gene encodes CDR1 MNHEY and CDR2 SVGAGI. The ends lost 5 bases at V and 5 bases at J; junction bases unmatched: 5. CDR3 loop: CASSPPGLAGDEQYF. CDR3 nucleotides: TGTGCCAGCAGTCCGCCGGGACTAGCGGGAGACGAGCAGTACTTC.

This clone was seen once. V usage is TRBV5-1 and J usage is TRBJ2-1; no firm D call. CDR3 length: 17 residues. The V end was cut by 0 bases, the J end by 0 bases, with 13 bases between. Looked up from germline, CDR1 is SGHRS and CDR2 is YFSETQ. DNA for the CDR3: TGCGCCAGCAGCTTGGGGCCAGCGCAGAGCTCCTACAATGAGCAGTTCTTC. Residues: CASSLGPAQSSYNEQFF.

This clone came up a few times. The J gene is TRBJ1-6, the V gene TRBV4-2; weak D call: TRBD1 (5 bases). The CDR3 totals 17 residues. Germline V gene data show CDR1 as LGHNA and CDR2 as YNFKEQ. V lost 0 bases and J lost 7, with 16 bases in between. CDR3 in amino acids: CASSQEGRNRWNSPLHF. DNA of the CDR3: TGTGCCAGCAGCCAAGAGGGGAGGAACAGGTGGAATTCACCCCTCCACTTT.

For the CDR3, the DNA is TGCAGCGTGCCGGGCACCGGGCAACATGAGCAGTTCTTC. Amino acid sequence: CSVPGTGQHEQFF. This rearrangement joins TRBV29-1 to TRBJ2-1; no clear D gene. Trimming left V 6 bases short and J 8 bases short, with 17 bases between. The germline gives CDR1 SQVTM, CDR2 ANQGSEA. This CDR3 region has 13 residues.

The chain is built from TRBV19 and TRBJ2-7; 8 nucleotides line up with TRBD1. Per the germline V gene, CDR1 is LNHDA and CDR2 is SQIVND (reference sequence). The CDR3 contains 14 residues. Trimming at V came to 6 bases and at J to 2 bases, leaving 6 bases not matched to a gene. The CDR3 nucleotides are TGTGCCAGTAGCACAAGGGACAGGCCCTACGAGCAGTACTTC. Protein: CASSTRDRPYEQYF.

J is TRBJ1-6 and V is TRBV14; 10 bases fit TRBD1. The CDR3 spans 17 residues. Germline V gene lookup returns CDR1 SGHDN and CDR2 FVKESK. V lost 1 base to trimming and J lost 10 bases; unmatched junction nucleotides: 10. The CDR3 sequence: CASSQGLRDRGQSPLHF. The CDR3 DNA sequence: TGTGCCAGCAGCCAAGGACTACGTGACAGGGGGCAATCACCCCTCCACTTT.

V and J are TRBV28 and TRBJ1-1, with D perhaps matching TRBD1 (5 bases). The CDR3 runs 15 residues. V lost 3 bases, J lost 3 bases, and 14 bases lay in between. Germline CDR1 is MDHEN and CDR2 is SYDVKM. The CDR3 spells CASSFWGGGDTEAFF. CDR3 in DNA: TGTGCCAGCAGTTTTTGGGGCGGAGGTGACACTGAAGCTTTCTTT.

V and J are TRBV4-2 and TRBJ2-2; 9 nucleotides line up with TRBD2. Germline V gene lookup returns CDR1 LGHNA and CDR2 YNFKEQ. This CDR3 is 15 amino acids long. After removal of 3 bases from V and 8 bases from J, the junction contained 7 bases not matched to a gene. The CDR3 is CASSQGGRASGELFF. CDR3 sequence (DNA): TGTGCCAGCAGCCAGGGCGGGAGGGCCTCGGGGGAGCTGTTTTTT.

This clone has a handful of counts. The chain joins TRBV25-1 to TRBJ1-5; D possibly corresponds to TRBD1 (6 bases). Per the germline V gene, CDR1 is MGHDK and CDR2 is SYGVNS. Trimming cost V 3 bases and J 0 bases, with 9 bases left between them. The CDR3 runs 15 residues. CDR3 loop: CASSERGDSNQPQHF. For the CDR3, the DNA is TGTGCCAGCAGTGAGAGGGGGGATAGCAATCAGCCCCAGCATTTT.

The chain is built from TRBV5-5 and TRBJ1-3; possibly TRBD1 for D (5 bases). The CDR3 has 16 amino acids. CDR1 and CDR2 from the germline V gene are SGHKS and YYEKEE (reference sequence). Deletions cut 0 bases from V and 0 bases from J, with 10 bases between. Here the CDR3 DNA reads TGTGCCAGCAGCTTGGGGACACCGAGCTCTGGAAACACCATATATTTT. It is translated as CASSLGTPSSGNTIYF.